Listed below are T cell receptor beta chains from one sample, sequenced in a study of blood T cell repertoires in COVID-19. Profiled with immunoSEQ multiplex PCR; TCRdb holds only in-frame clones, not every one. The repertoire holds around 220,000 clones, with around nine tenths as singletons. The sequenced material came from peripheral blood. These receptors all come from a young man with active or convalescent COVID-19. Both conserved end residues are part of each CDR3. The D gene is left open where the match is weak. Clone size appears in some rows only: once, few, many, or a class for an expanded clone.

clone_size	v_call	d_call	j_call	cdr3_nt	cdr3_aa
few	TRBV12-5	TRBD2	TRBJ2-3	TGTGCTAGTGGTTTAGGGGAGGGATACGCAAATTTT	CASGLGEGYANF
-	TRBV6-5	TRBD2	TRBJ2-1	TGTGCCAGCAGCCGGCCTAGCGGGAGTAGGCAGTTCTTC	CASSRPSGSRQFF
few	TRBV7-2	TRBD2	TRBJ2-1	TGTGCCAGCAGCTCGAGACTAGCCCTAAAAGCGAATGAGCAGTTCTTC	CASSSRLALKANEQFF
-	TRBV7-6	TRBD2	TRBJ2-3	TGTGCCAGCAGCCCCCAGACTAGCGGGAGGGCCTCAGATACGCAGTATTTT	CASSPQTSGRASDTQYF
-	TRBV6-2/TRBV6-3	TRBD2	TRBJ2-1	TGTGCCAGCAGTTCACAATGGGGTAGCGGGACGAACAATGAGCAGTTCTTC	CASSSQWGSGTNNEQFF
-	TRBV7-2	TRBD1	TRBJ1-6	TGTGCCAGCAGCTTAGGACAGGGATCCGCGAATTCACCCCTCCACTTT	CASSLGQGSANSPLHF
-	TRBV6-5	TRBD2	TRBJ2-7	TGTGCCAGCAGTTACTCGGCGGGAGGGGGATACGAGCAGTACTTC	CASSYSAGGGYEQYF
-	TRBV5-1	TRBD1	TRBJ1-1	TGCGCCAGCAGCTTGGGGACAGGGGCGAGGACTGAAGCTTTCTTT	CASSLGTGARTEAFF
-	TRBV4-2	TRBD2	TRBJ2-1	TGTGCCAGCAGCCAAGAGGGGACTAGGGGGAAGAATGAGCAGTTCTTC	CASSQEGTRGKNEQFF
-	TRBV5-4	TRBD2	TRBJ2-1	TGTGCCAGCAGCTCGGGACTAGCGGGAGGAGATGAGCAGTTCTTC	CASSSGLAGGDEQFF
-	TRBV6-1	-	TRBJ1-5	TGTGCCAGCAGTGAACTGGGCCAAAGCCAGCCCCAGCATTTT	CASSELGQSQPQHF
few	TRBV28	-	TRBJ1-2	TGTGCCAGCAGTGGCGGACTTAACTATGGCTACACCTTC	CASSGGLNYGYTF
-	TRBV2	-	TRBJ1-5	TGTGCCAGCTCCCGGGACACTAGCAATCAGCCCCAGCATTTT	CASSRDTSNQPQHF
-	TRBV19	TRBD1	TRBJ1-6	TGTGCCAGTAGTGGCCGGACAGGGAAGAATTCACCCCTCCACTTT	CASSGRTGKNSPLHF
-	TRBV27	TRBD1	TRBJ2-3	TGTGCCTCAAAGGGGACAGGGGGCACAGATACGCAGTATTTT	CASKGTGGTDTQYF
-	TRBV28	TRBD1	TRBJ1-2	TGTGCCAGCAGTCCCCCGGGACAGGGGAACTATGGCTACACCTTC	CASSPPGQGNYGYTF
-	TRBV7-3	-	TRBJ1-2	TGTGCCAGCAGCCCGGGGGCTAACTATGGCTACACCTTC	CASSPGANYGYTF
-	TRBV27	TRBD2	TRBJ2-1	TGTGCCAGCAGTTTAGGGCCAGCGGGAGTTTATGAGCAGTTCTTC	CASSLGPAGVYEQFF
-	TRBV6-5	TRBD1	TRBJ1-5	TGTGCCAGCAGACGTGACAGGGGAGATCAGCCCCAGCATTTT	CASRRDRGDQPQHF
-	TRBV6-2/TRBV6-3	TRBD2	TRBJ2-2	TGTGCCAGCAGCCACGGGAGGGAAGGATTCGCCGGGGAGCTGTTTTTT	CASSHGREGFAGELFF
-	TRBV4-1	TRBD2	TRBJ2-5	TGCGCCAGCAGCCAAGCCGGGACTAGCGGGACCCTCGGGGAGACCCAGTACTTC	CASSQAGTSGTLGETQYF
-	TRBV27	-	TRBJ2-2	TGTGCCAGCAGTCTACTCCCACTAGCCCGGAACACCGGGGAGCTGTTTTTT	CASSLLPLARNTGELFF
-	TRBV7-2	-	TRBJ2-3	TGTGCCAGCAGTTCACAGGGCACAGATACGCAGTATTTT	CASSSQGTDTQYF
few	TRBV28	TRBD1	TRBJ2-7	TGTGCCAGCAGTCCACTCCAGGACAGGGTCGGGGAGCAGTACTTC	CASSPLQDRVGEQYF
-	TRBV19	TRBD2	TRBJ2-7	TGTGCCAGTAGTCCTGAGCCCGGACTAGCGGGAGGCATCCACGAGCAGTACTTC	CASSPEPGLAGGIHEQYF
-	TRBV4-1	TRBD1	TRBJ2-1	TGCGCCAGCGGAAGGCTGGACAGGGATTACAATGAGCAGTTCTTC	CASGRLDRDYNEQFF
-	TRBV6-2/TRBV6-3	TRBD2	TRBJ2-4	TGTGCCAGCAGTTACTCGTTTGTTGCGGGACTAATAGCCAAAAACATTCAGTACTTC	CASSYSFVAGLIAKNIQYF
-	TRBV11-2	TRBD1	TRBJ2-4	TGTGCCAGCAGCGCTCAGGGGGCGGGCAAAAACATTCAGTACTTC	CASSAQGAGKNIQYF
few	TRBV6-1	TRBD2	TRBJ2-7	TGTGCCAGCAGTGTAACCGGGACTAGCGGGTCCTACGAGCAGTACTTC	CASSVTGTSGSYEQYF
-	TRBV19	-	TRBJ2-6	TGTGCCAGTAGTATAGGCATGGGGCCTGGGGCCAACGTCCTGACTTTC	CASSIGMGPGANVLTF
few	TRBV28	-	TRBJ2-5	TGTGCCAGCAATCGCCAGGGCAAAGAGACCCAGTACTTC	CASNRQGKETQYF
-	TRBV30	-	TRBJ2-1	TGTGCCTGGAGTGTAGACCCCGGGGGCAATGAGCAGTTCTTC	CAWSVDPGGNEQFF
-	TRBV30	-	TRBJ1-2	TGTGCCTGGAGTATTATCTCGCGAGGCTACACCTTC	CAWSIISRGYTF
-	TRBV4-2	-	TRBJ1-2	TGTGCCAGCAGCCAAGTCCAGGCTGACGGCTACACCTTC	CASSQVQADGYTF
-	TRBV28	-	TRBJ1-1	TGTGCCAGCAGTTTACAGACAGTCTCTGACGCTGAAGCTTTCTTT	CASSLQTVSDAEAFF
few	TRBV6-5	TRBD1	TRBJ1-2	TGTGCCAGCAGGGGGGACAGACTTAACTATGGCTACACCTTC	CASRGDRLNYGYTF
-	TRBV7-6	TRBD2	TRBJ2-5	TGTGCCAGCAGCCTCAGCGGGAGCGAGGTGGAGACCCAGTACTTC	CASSLSGSEVETQYF
-	TRBV10-3	TRBD2	TRBJ2-3	TGTGCCATCAGTGGATGGACTAGCGGCACAGATACGCAGTATTTT	CAISGWTSGTDTQYF
-	TRBV3-1/TRBV3-2	TRBD1	TRBJ1-1	TGTGCCAGCAGCCAAGTACCCAGGGGGGACACTGAAGCTTTCTTT	CASSQVPRGDTEAFF
-	TRBV5-4	TRBD1	TRBJ2-4	TGTGCCAGCAGCTCGTCCGGGACAGGGGCAACGAAAAACATTCAGTACTTC	CASSSSGTGATKNIQYF
-	TRBV6-5	TRBD2	TRBJ2-1	TGTGCCAGCAGTTCGACTAGCGGGAAATACAATGAGCAGTTCTTC	CASSSTSGKYNEQFF
-	TRBV30	-	TRBJ1-5	TGTGCCCTGGTTGTGGCAGGGCCCAATCAGCCCCAGCATTTT	CALVVAGPNQPQHF
-	TRBV6-1	-	TRBJ2-7	TGTGCCAGCAGTGAGTCGGGTCCAAACGGGTACGAGCAGTACTTC	CASSESGPNGYEQYF
-	TRBV10-2	-	TRBJ1-2	TGCGCCAGCAGTGACCTAAGGGGGAAGGGTGGCTACACCTTC	CASSDLRGKGGYTF
-	TRBV7-9	TRBD1	TRBJ1-5	TGTGCCAGCAGCTGGGGGACAGGGGGTAATCAGCCCCAGCATTTT	CASSWGTGGNQPQHF
-	TRBV5-6	TRBD1	TRBJ1-1	TGTGCCAGCAGCTTGTGGAGGGGGCTCGCTTTCTTT	CASSLWRGLAFF
-	TRBV5-1	TRBD1	TRBJ1-6	TGCGCCAGCAGCGCCGGACAGGATAATTCACCCCTCCACTTT	CASSAGQDNSPLHF
-	TRBV2	-	TRBJ1-5	TGTGCCAGCAGTGATCGTAGTGGGCAGGGTCAGCCCCAGCATTTT	CASSDRSGQGQPQHF
-	TRBV27	TRBD1	TRBJ1-5	TGTGCCAGCAGTCCCGGGACAGGGACTGTCTGGGGCAATCAGCCCCAGCATTTT	CASSPGTGTVWGNQPQHF
-	TRBV19	TRBD2	TRBJ2-7	TGTGCCAGTAGTCTACGGACTAGCGGGACCTACGAGCAGTACTTC	CASSLRTSGTYEQYF
-	TRBV11-2	TRBD1	TRBJ1-1	TGTGCCAGCAGCGGGACAGCGAACACTGAAGCTTTCTTT	CASSGTANTEAFF
-	TRBV11-3	-	TRBJ2-1	TGTGCCAGCAGCTCTGGACGGGGGAGCTCCTACAATGAGCAGTTCTTC	CASSSGRGSSYNEQFF
-	TRBV27	TRBD1	TRBJ2-3	TGTGCCGGAGTACAGGGGACAGATACGCAGTATTTT	CAGVQGTDTQYF